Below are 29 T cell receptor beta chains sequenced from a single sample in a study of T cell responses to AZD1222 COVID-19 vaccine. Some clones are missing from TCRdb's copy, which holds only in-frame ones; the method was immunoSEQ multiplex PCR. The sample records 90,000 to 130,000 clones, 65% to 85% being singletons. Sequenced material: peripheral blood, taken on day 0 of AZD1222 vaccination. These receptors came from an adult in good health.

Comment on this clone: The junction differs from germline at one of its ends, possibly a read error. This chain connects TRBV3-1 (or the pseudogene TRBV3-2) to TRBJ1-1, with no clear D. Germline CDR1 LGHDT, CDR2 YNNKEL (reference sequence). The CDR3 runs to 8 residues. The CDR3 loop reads CASSQDFW. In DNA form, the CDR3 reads TGTGCCAGCAGCCAAGACTTTTGG.

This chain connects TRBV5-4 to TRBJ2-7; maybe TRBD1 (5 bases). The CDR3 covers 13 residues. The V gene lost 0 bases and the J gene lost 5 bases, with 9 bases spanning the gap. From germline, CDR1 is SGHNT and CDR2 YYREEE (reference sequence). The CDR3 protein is CASSLDRMDEQYF. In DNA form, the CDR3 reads TGTGCCAGCAGCTTGGACAGGATGGACGAGCAGTACTTC.

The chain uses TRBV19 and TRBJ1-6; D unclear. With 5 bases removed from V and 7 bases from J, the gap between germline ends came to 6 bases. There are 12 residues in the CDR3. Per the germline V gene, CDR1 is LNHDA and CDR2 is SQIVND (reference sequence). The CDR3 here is CASSFSNSPLHF. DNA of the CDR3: TGTGCCAGTAGTTTCTCAAATTCACCCCTCCACTTT.

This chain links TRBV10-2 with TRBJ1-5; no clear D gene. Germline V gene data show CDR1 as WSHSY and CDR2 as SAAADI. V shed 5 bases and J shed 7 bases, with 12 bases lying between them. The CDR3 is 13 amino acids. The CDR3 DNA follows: TGCGCCAGCAGTCCCAATCCTCTCCAGCCCCAGCATTTT. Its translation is CASSPNPLQPQHF.

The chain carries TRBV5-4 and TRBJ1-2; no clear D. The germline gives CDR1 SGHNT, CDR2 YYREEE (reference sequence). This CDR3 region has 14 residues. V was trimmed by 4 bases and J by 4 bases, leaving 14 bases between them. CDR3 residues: CASSPPRTPYGYTF. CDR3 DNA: TGTGCCAGCAGCCCCCCCCGGACGCCCTATGGCTACACCTTC.

The CDR3 DNA reads as TGTGCCAGCAGTACGGGGATCCCGTCCTACAATGAGCAGTTCTTC. This codes for CASSTGIPSYNEQFF. J is TRBJ2-1 and V is TRBV6-2 or TRBV6-3; D perhaps matches TRBD2 (5 bases). V lost 5 bases to trimming and J lost 1 base, with 12 bases between them. Germline CDR1 reads MNHEY; CDR2 reads SVGEGT. The CDR3 runs to 15 residues.

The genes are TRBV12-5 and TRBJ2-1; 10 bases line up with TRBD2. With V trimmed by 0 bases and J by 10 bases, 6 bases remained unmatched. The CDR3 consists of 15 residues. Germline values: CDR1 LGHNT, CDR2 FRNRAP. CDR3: CASGLVSGGAKEQFF. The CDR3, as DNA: TGTGCTAGTGGTTTGGTAAGCGGGGGGGCCAAAGAGCAGTTCTTC.

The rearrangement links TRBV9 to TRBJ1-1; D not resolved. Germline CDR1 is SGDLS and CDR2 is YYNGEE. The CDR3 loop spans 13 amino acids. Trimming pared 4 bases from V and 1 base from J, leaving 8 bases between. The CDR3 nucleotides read TGTGCCAGCAGCTTGACACCGAACACTGAAGCTTTCTTT. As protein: CASSLTPNTEAFF.

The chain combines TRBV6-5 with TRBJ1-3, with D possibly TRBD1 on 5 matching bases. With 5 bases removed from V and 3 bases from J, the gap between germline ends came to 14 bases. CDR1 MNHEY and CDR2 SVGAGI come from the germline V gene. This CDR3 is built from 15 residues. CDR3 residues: CASSPRQGVGNTIYF. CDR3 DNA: TGTGCCAGCAGTCCACGACAAGGGGTTGGAAACACCATATATTTT.

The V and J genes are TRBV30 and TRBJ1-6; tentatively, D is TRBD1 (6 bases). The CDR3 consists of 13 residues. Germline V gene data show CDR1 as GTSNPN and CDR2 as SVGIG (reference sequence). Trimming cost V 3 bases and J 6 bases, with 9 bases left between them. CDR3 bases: TGTGCCTGGAGCCGACAGGTTAATTCACCCCTCCACTTT. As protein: CAWSRQVNSPLHF. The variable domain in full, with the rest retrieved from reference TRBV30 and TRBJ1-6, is SQTIHQWPATLVQPVGSPLSLECTVEGTSNPNLYWYRQAAGRGLQLLFYSVGIGQISSEVPQNLSASRPQDRQFILSSKKLLLSDSGFYLCAWSRQVNSPLHFGNGTRLTVT.

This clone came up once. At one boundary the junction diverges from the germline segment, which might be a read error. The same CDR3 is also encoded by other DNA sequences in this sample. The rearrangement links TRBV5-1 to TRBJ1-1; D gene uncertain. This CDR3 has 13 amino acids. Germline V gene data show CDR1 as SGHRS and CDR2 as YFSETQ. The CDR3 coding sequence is TGTGCCAGCAGCTTAGGTGTGAACACTGAAGCTTTCTTT. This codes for CASSLGVNTEAFF. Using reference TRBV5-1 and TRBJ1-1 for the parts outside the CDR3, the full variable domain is KAGVTQTPRYLIKTRGQQVTLSCSPISGHRSVSWYQQTPGQGLQFLFEYFSETQRNKGNFPGRFSGRQFSNSRSEMNVSTLELGDSALYLCASSLGVNTEAFFGQGTRLTVV.

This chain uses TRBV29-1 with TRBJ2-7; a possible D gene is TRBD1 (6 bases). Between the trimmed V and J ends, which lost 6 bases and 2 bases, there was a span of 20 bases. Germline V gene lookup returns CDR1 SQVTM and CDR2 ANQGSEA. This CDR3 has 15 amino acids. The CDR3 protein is CSVGRGTTITYEQYF. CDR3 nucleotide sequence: TGCAGCGTCGGCCGAGGGACAACGATTACCTACGAGCAGTACTTC.

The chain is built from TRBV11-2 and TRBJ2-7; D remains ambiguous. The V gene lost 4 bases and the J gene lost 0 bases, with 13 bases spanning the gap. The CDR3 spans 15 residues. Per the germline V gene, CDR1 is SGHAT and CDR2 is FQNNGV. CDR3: CASSYNEASSYEQYF. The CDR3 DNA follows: TGTGCCAGCAGCTACAATGAAGCTAGCTCCTACGAGCAGTACTTC.

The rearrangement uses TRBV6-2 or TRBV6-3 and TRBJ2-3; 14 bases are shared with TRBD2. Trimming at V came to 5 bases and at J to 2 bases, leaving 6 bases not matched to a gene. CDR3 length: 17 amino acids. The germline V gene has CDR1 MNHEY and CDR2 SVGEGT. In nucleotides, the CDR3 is TGTGCCAGCAGTCCCGGACTAGCGGGGGGCAACACAGATACGCAGTATTTT. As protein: CASSPGLAGGNTDTQYF.

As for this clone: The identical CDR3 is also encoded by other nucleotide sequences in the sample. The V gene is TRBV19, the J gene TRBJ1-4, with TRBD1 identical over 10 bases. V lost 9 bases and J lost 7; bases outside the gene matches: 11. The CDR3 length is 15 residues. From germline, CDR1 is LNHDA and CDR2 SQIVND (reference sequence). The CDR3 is CASTRTWTGGEKLFF. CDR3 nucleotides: TGTGCCAGCACTCGGACTTGGACAGGGGGTGAAAAACTGTTTTTT. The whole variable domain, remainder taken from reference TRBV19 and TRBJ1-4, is DGGITQSPKYLFRKEGQNVTLSCEQNLNHDAMYWYRQDPGQGLRLIYYSQIVNDFQKGDIAEGYSVSREKKESFPLTVTSAQKNPTAFYLCASTRTWTGGEKLFFGSGTQLSVL.

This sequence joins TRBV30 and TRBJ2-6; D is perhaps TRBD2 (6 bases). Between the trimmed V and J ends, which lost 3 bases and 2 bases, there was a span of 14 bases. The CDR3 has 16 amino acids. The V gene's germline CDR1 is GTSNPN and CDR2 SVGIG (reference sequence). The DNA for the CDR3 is TGTGCCTGGAGCGATCGCCGGAGGGCTGGGGCCAACGTCCTGACTTTC. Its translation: CAWSDRRRAGANVLTF. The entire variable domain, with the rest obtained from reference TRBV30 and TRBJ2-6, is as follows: SQTIHQWPATLVQPVGSPLSLECTVEGTSNPNLYWYRQAAGRGLQLLFYSVGIGQISSEVPQNLSASRPQDRQFILSSKKLLLSDSGFYLCAWSDRRRAGANVLTFGAGSRLTVL.

The chain's CDR3 is CASSPGTSGSIYTQYF. CDR3 nucleotides: TGCGCCAGCAGCCCCGGGACTAGCGGGAGTATATATACGCAGTATTTT. V gene TRBV5-1 combines with J gene TRBJ2-3; the match to TRBD2 covers 14 bases. Germline lookup yields CDR1 SGHRS and CDR2 YFSETQ. V was pared by 4 bases and J by 7 bases, with 8 bases of the junction left unmatched. The CDR3 spans 16 residues.

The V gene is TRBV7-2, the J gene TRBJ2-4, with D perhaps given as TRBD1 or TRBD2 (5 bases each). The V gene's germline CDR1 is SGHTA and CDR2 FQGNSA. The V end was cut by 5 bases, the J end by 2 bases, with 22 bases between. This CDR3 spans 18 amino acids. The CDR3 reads CASSPKTWRGATKNIQYF. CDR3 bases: TGTGCCAGCAGCCCGAAAACCTGGCGAGGGGCAACCAAAAACATTCAGTACTTC.

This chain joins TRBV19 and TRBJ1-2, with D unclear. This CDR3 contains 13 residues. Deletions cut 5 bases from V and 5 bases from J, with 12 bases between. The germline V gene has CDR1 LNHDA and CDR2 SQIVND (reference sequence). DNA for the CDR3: TGTGCCAGTAGTGCGTGGACGGGATATGGCTACACCTTC. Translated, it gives CASSAWTGYGYTF.

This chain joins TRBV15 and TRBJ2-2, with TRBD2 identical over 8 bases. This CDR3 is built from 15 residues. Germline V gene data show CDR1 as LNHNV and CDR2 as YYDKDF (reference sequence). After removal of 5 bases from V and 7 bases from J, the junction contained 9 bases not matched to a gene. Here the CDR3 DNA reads TGTGCCACCAGCCGCCGGGGGGGCCTAATCGGGGAGCTGTTTTTT. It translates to CATSRRGGLIGELFF. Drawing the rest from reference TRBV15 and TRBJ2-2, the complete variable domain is DAMVIQNPRYQVTQFGKPVTLSCSQTLNHNVMYWYQQKSSQAPKLLFHYYDKDFNNEADTPDNFQSRRPNTSFCFLDIRSPGLGDTAMYLCATSRRGGLIGELFFGEGSRLTVL.

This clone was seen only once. CDR3 DNA sequence: TGTGCCAGCAGCTTAGGCCCGACAGGGTTGCAAGGCTACACCTTC. This codes for CASSLGPTGLQGYTF. V gene TRBV7-2 combines with J gene TRBJ1-2, with 7 positions matching TRBD1. Per the germline V gene, CDR1 is SGHTA and CDR2 is FQGNSA. This CDR3 contains 15 residues. J gave up 8 bases and V 1 base, and 10 bases lay outside the gene matches.

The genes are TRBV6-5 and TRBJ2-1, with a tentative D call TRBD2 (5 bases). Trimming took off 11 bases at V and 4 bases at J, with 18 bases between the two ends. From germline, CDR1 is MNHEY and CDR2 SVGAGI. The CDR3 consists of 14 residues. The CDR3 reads CALSASRGYNEQFF. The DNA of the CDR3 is TGTGCCCTATCCGCCTCCCGGGGTTACAATGAGCAGTTCTTC.

Written as DNA, the CDR3 is TGCGCCAGCAGCTATGACGCGAACTATGGCTACACCTTC. Translation: CASSYDANYGYTF. This chain connects TRBV5-1 to TRBJ1-2; D is unclear. The CDR3 is 13 amino acids. V was trimmed by 3 bases and J by 2 bases, leaving 8 bases between them. Germline values: CDR1 SGHRS, CDR2 YFSETQ. The entire variable domain, with the rest obtained from reference TRBV5-1 and TRBJ1-2, is as follows: KAGVTQTPRYLIKTRGQQVTLSCSPISGHRSVSWYQQTPGQGLQFLFEYFSETQRNKGNFPGRFSGRQFSNSRSEMNVSTLELGDSALYLCASSYDANYGYTFGSGTRLTVV.

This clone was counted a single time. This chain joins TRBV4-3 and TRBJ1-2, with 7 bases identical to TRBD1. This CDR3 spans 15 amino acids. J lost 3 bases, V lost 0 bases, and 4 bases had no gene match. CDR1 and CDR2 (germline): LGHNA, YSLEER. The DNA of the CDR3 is TGCGCCAGCAGCCAAGAGCAGGGGGAGTACTATGGCTACACCTTC. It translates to CASSQEQGEYYGYTF.

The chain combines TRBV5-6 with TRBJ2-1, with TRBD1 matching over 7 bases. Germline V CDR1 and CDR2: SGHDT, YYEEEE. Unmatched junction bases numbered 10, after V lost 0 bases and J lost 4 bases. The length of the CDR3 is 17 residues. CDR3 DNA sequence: TGTGCCAGCAGCTTGGCCGGCTTCAGGGGGAGATACAATGAGCAGTTCTTC. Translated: CASSLAGFRGRYNEQFF.

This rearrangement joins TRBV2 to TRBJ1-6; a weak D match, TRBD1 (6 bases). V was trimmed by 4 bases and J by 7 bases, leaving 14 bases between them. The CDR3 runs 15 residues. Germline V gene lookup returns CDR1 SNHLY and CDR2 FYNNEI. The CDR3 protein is CASSVLTGENSPLHF. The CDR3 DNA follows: TGTGCCAGCAGTGTTCTGACAGGCGAGAATTCACCCCTCCACTTT.

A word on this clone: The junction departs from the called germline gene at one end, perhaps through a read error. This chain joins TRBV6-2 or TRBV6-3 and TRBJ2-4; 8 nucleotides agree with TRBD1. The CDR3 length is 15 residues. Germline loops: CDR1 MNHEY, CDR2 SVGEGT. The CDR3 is CASSDSDRDKNIQYF. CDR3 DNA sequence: TGTGCCAGCAGTGACTCGGACAGGGACAAAAACATTCAGTACTTC.

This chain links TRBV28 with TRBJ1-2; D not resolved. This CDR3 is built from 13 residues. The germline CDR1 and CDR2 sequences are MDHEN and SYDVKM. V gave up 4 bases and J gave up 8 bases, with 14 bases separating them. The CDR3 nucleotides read TGTGCCAGCAGTTATTTGCCCCGCGCCGGCTACACCTTC. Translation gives CASSYLPRAGYTF.

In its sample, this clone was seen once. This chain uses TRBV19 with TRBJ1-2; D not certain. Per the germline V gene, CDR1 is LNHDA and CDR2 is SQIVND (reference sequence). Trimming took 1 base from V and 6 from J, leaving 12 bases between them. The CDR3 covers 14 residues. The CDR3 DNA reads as TGTGCCAGTAGTATAGGCCTGGACGGAGATGGCTACACCTTC. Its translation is CASSIGLDGDGYTF.